This T cell receptor (beta chain) was observed in a study of CD8+ T cells in alopecia areata. Documented treatment: oral pan-JAK inhibitor, 5-10 mg twice daily. Peripheral blood and lesional scalp punch biopsies were taken from alopecia areata patients. V lost 3 bases and J 0 bases, leaving 21 bases between the germline ends. Germline CDR1 and CDR2: LGHNA and YSLEER. The CDR3 has 19 amino acids. Sequencing templates came from extracted RNA that was reverse transcribed into cDNA. Assay: immunoSEQ multiplex PCR; the TCRdb copy retains only in-frame clones and omits some. The sample has 150,000 to 200,000 clones, roughly three fifths seen once.

The sample consisted of CD4+ T cells sorted from blood, taken between weeks 49 and 50, from a patient treated with tofacitinib. The TCR comes from a human donor with alopecia areata. This chain connects TRBV4-3 to TRBJ2-1; D might be TRBD1 (5 bases). The chain's CDR3 is CASSQTDTFIQTSYNEQFF. CDR3 nucleotides: TGCGCCAGCAGCCAGACAGATACATTTATTCAAACCTCCTACAATGAGCAGTTCTTC.